A single sample gave rise to the 28 T cell receptor beta chains below, sequenced in a study of molecular identifiers for immune sequencing clone quantification. TCRdb used MiXCR to reprocess the PCR reads, holding one entry per CDR3 protein. Of over 300,000 distinct CDR3 sequences in the sample, 24% were seen once. The sequencing input was naive CD8+ T cells from blood, with Jurkat cell RNA spiked in. Subset given: FACS-sorted CD8+CD4-CCR7+CD45RA+ naive T cells. These receptor sequences come from a human donor in good health. Some libraries in this study had Jurkat cell RNA spiked in.

This clonotype was observed at least ten times. The gene calls are TRBV29-1 and TRBJ2-3; 9 bases are shared with TRBD2. From germline, CDR1 is SQVTM and CDR2 ANQGSEA. J lost 0 bases, V lost 5 bases, and 6 bases had no gene match. This CDR3 region has 15 residues. The CDR3 nucleotides read TGCAGCGTTTCTAAGCGGGGGGCTAGCACAGATACGCAGTATTTT. Protein: CSVSKRGASTDTQYF.

This clonotype has more than one count but fewer than ten. The genes are TRBV5-4 and TRBJ1-1, with D possibly being TRBD1 (5 bases). The CDR3 runs to 15 residues. Germline V gene sequence: CDR1 SGHNT, CDR2 YYREEE (reference sequence). The V end lost 4 bases, the J end lost 3 bases, and 16 bases lay between the germline ends. The chain's CDR3 is CASSPAGYPDTEAFF. The CDR3 region has the DNA TGTGCCAGCAGCCCGGCAGGGTATCCGGACACTGAAGCTTTCTTT. Drawing the rest from reference TRBV5-4 and TRBJ1-1, the complete variable domain is ETGVTQSPTHLIKTRGQQVTLRCSSQSGHNTVSWYQQALGQGPQFIFQYYREEENGRGNFPPRFSGLQFPNYSSELNVNALELDDSALYLCASSPAGYPDTEAFFGQGTRLTVV.

The V and J genes are TRBV20-1 and TRBJ2-1; TRBD2 matches at 11 bases. Germline CDR1 reads DFQATT; CDR2 reads SNEGSKA (reference sequence). The CDR3 consists of 15 residues. V lost 5 bases and J lost 4; bases outside the gene matches: 7. CDR3 bases: TGCAGTGCTTCGCCGGGACTAGCGGTATACAATGAGCAGTTCTTC. It yields the protein CSASPGLAVYNEQFF.

As concerns this clonotype: A much larger clone sits a single nucleotide away, making a read error possible. The chain links TRBV11-2 to TRBJ2-6; D is possibly TRBD1 (5 bases). Deletions cut 4 bases from V and 9 bases from J, with 28 bases between. From germline, CDR1 is SGHAT and CDR2 FQNNGV. The CDR3 length is 19 residues. DNA of the CDR3: TGTGCCAGCAGCTCGATGGGATTCAGGGTCTTAAGCAGAGGCAACGTCCTGACTTTC. It encodes CASSSMGFRVLSRGNVLTF.

V is TRBV9 and J is TRBJ2-3; D gene unclear. V lost 4 bases, J lost 1 base, and 13 bases lay in between. The CDR3 covers 15 residues. From germline, CDR1 is SGDLS and CDR2 YYNGEE. The CDR3 reads CASSIATLGTDTQYF. The CDR3 coding sequence is TGTGCCAGCAGCATAGCTACGTTAGGCACAGATACGCAGTATTTT.

This sequence joins TRBV5-6 and TRBJ1-1, with TRBD1 as a possible D gene (6 bases). Between the trimmed V and J ends, which lost 4 bases and 7 bases, there was a span of 8 bases. CDR3 length equals 11 residues. Germline V lookup: CDR1 SGHDT, CDR2 YYEEEE. The chain's CDR3 is CASSRGFEAFF. The DNA of the CDR3 is TGTGCCAGCAGCAGGGGGTTTGAAGCTTTCTTT.

The chain is built from TRBV18 and TRBJ2-2; D not resolved. The CDR3 is 15 amino acids. From germline, CDR1 is KGHSH and CDR2 LQKENI. Trimming removed 4 bases from V and 2 bases from J, with 11 bases in between. This chain's CDR3 is CASSHHPANTGELFF. CDR3 nucleotide sequence: TGTGCCAGCTCACACCATCCCGCAAACACCGGGGAGCTGTTTTTT.

In DNA form, the CDR3 reads TGTGCCAGCAGTCCCCGGACAGTTCCCTCTGGAAACACCATATATTTT. Its translation: CASSPRTVPSGNTIYF. The chain recombines TRBV28 with TRBJ1-3; D might be TRBD1 (6 bases). Germline CDR1 reads MDHEN; CDR2 reads SYDVKM. V was trimmed by 5 bases and J by 0 bases, leaving 14 bases between them. The CDR3 sequence is 16 residues long.

This clonotype has more than one count but fewer than ten. One end of the junction varies from germline; a read error may be responsible. The chain is built from TRBV18 and TRBJ2-1; 7 bases match TRBD1. The CDR3 is made up of 16 amino acids. Germline V gene lookup returns CDR1 KGHSH and CDR2 LQKENI. The CDR3 region is CAGSPLTGIPYNEQFF. DNA for the CDR3: TGTGCCGGCTCACCGCTGACAGGGATCCCCTACAATGAGCAGTTCTTC.

This clonotype was detected a few times. DNA of the CDR3: TGTGCCAGCAGCGTAGGACCGGCGGGATCCTACGAGCAGTACTTC. The encoded protein is CASSVGPAGSYEQYF. This rearrangement joins TRBV9 to TRBJ2-7; D is perhaps TRBD2 (6 bases). Trimming stripped 0 bases from V and 1 base from J, with 11 bases between. The CDR3 extends over 15 amino acids. Germline CDR1 SGDLS, CDR2 YYNGEE.

This clonotype was seen a handful of times. V is TRBV4-1 and J is TRBJ2-7, with 9 bases identical to TRBD1. After removal of 4 bases from V and 3 bases from J, the junction contained 7 bases not matched to a gene. The length of the CDR3 is 15 residues. Germline-derived CDR1 and CDR2 are MGHRA and YSYEKL. The CDR3 protein is CASSPAGTGIYEQYF. For the CDR3, the DNA is TGCGCCAGCAGCCCAGCCGGGACAGGGATCTACGAGCAGTACTTC.

This clonotype was detected a few times. This chain joins TRBV7-6 and TRBJ2-5, with 10 positions matching TRBD2. CDR3 size: 15 residues. V trimming: 5 bases; J trimming: 5 bases; junction bases outside the gene matches: 8. Germline V gene lookup returns CDR1 SGHVS and CDR2 FNYEAQ. The CDR3 spells CASSILAGIHETQYF. The CDR3 DNA sequence: TGTGCCAGCAGCATACTAGCGGGGATCCACGAGACCCAGTACTTC.

The sample holds many counts of this clonotype. V usage is TRBV13 and J usage is TRBJ1-5, with D unresolved. In germline, CDR1 is PRHDT, CDR2 FYEKMQ (reference sequence). The CDR3 contains 16 residues. V was shortened by 0 bases and J by 0 bases, with 9 bases between the two germline ends. This CDR3 is CASSLGEGNSNQPQHF. CDR3 DNA: TGTGCCAGCAGCTTAGGGGAGGGCAATAGCAATCAGCCCCAGCATTTT.

The chain carries TRBV7-9 and TRBJ1-1; D possibly corresponds to TRBD1 (5 bases). CDR1 is SEHNR, CDR2 FQNEAQ, per germline (reference sequence). Trimming pared 1 base from V and 2 bases from J, leaving 17 bases between. The CDR3 runs to 17 residues. The CDR3 is CASSLGRTYGGNTEAFF. The DNA for the CDR3 is TGTGCCAGCAGCTTAGGACGTACGTATGGGGGAAACACTGAAGCTTTCTTT.

A note on this clonotype: Compared with germline, one end of the junction differs, possibly owing to a read error. This chain connects TRBV14 to TRBJ2-3, with D perhaps matching TRBD2 (6 bases). Germline V gene lookup returns CDR1 SGHDN and CDR2 FVKESK. The CDR3 extends over 15 amino acids. The CDR3 is CPSSQLRESTDTQYF. The DNA for the CDR3 is TGTCCCAGCAGCCAATTACGGGAGAGCACAGATACGCAGTATTTT.

The chain couples TRBV19 to TRBJ2-7; D remains ambiguous. Trimming pared 1 base from V and 2 bases from J, leaving 15 bases between. CDR1 and CDR2 from the germline V gene are LNHDA and SQIVND (reference sequence). CDR3 length equals 16 residues. The CDR3 reads CASSIVFARIPYEQYF. CDR3 DNA sequence: TGTGCCAGTAGTATAGTTTTCGCCAGGATTCCCTACGAGCAGTACTTC.

On this clonotype: Just one base apart from a much larger clone, this may be a read error. This sequence joins TRBV29-1 and TRBJ2-7; D may be TRBD1 (6 bases). CDR3 size: 14 residues. From germline, CDR1 is SQVTM and CDR2 ANQGSEA. The CDR3 loop is CSVDPTGDSYEQNF. The CDR3, as DNA: TGCAGCGTTGACCCGACAGGAGACTCCTACGAGCAGAACTTC.

V gene TRBV7-9 combines with J gene TRBJ2-7; the match to TRBD1 covers 8 bases. V was pared by 1 base and J by 9 bases, with 11 bases of the junction left unmatched. This CDR3 region has 15 residues. CDR1 is SEHNR and CDR2 is FQNEAQ in the germline V gene (reference sequence). Here the CDR3 DNA reads TGTGCCAGCAGCTTAGTCCTGGGACAGGTCGACGGGCAGTACTTC. Protein sequence: CASSLVLGQVDGQYF.

Points on this clonotype: A read error may account for a junction end that differs from germline. The chain couples TRBV30 to TRBJ2-1; 7 positions match TRBD2. CDR3 length: 14 amino acids. Per germline, CDR1 GTSNPN and CDR2 SVGIG (reference sequence). CDR3 loop: CDWSMLAGGNEQFF. The CDR3 DNA is TGTGACTGGAGTATGTTAGCGGGTGGCAATGAGCAGTTCTTC.

This clonotype has at least ten counts. V gene TRBV20-1 combines with J gene TRBJ1-4; D unresolved. Germline V gene lookup returns CDR1 DFQATT and CDR2 SNEGSKA (reference sequence). The length of the CDR3 is 14 residues. Trimming cost V 1 base and J 4 bases, with 10 bases left between them. CDR3 region: CSARGPVDNEKLFF. CDR3 coding DNA: TGCAGTGCTAGAGGGCCGGTGGATAATGAAAAACTGTTTTTT.

In its sample, this clonotype was seen a few times. The V gene is TRBV3-1, the J gene TRBJ1-1; TRBD1 aligns across 7 bases. The CDR3 spans 18 residues. The ends lost 5 bases at V and 4 bases at J; junction bases unmatched: 19. The germline CDR1 and CDR2 sequences are LGHDT and YNNKEL (reference sequence). In nucleotides, the CDR3 is TGTGCCAGCAGCACTTCGACAATCAACAGGGGCTCAGGCACTGAAGCTTTCTTT. This codes for CASSTSTINRGSGTEAFF.

The V call is TRBV7-8, the J call TRBJ2-5; 7 nucleotides align to TRBD2. Germline V CDR1 and CDR2: SGHVS, FQNEAQ. The V and J ends lost 5 bases and 9 bases, in that order; junction bases with no gene match: 9. This CDR3 region has 13 residues. This chain's CDR3 is CASSRRGTEPQYF. The DNA for the CDR3 is TGTGCCAGCAGCAGGCGGGGGACGGAGCCCCAGTACTTC.

The chain couples TRBV19 to TRBJ2-2; D might be TRBD1 (5 bases). This CDR3 contains 15 residues. The germline V and J ends were trimmed by 3 bases and 1 base, with 9 bases remaining between them. Germline CDR1 LNHDA, CDR2 SQIVND (reference sequence). The CDR3 nucleotides are TGTGCCAGTAGTATTGGGGCATTGAACACCGGGGAGCTGTTTTTT. It translates to CASSIGALNTGELFF.

This clonotype has at least ten counts. The V and J genes are TRBV24-1 and TRBJ2-1; D call uncertain. The V end lost 7 bases, the J end lost 4 bases, and 10 bases lay between the germline ends. Germline-derived CDR1 and CDR2 are KGHDR and SFDVKD. CDR3 length equals 13 residues. This chain's CDR3 is CATSDEAYNEQFF. The CDR3 bases are TGTGCCACCAGCGACGAAGCTTACAATGAGCAGTTCTTC.

This clonotype was detected only a few times. This chain uses TRBV4-1 with TRBJ1-2; D is perhaps TRBD1 (5 bases). This CDR3 comprises 16 residues. The germline V gene encodes CDR1 MGHRA and CDR2 YSYEKL. Trimming cost V 0 bases and J 3 bases, with 14 bases left between them. The CDR3 sequence is CASSQESSGFDYGYTF. CDR3 coding DNA: TGCGCCAGCAGCCAAGAGTCATCAGGGTTTGACTATGGCTACACCTTC.

This clonotype was recorded at least ten times. The chain uses TRBV5-1 and TRBJ1-1; D uncertain. There are 14 residues in the CDR3. Trimming removed 5 bases from V and 5 bases from J, with 16 bases in between. Germline CDR1 SGHRS, CDR2 YFSETQ. CDR3 amino acids: CASSSGELGTEAFF. The CDR3 coding sequence is TGCGCCAGCAGTTCTGGGGAGCTAGGGACTGAAGCTTTCTTT.

This clonotype was counted only a few times. The chain is built from TRBV12-3 or TRBV12-4 and TRBJ2-1; D is possibly TRBD2 (6 bases). The CDR3 spans 15 residues. Trimming took off 5 bases at V and 1 base at J, with 12 bases between the two ends. Here the CDR3 reads CASSLISGSYNEQFF. The CDR3 coding sequence is TGTGCCAGCAGTCTAATCAGCGGGTCCTACAATGAGCAGTTCTTC.

Only a few counts were recorded for this clonotype. This sequence joins TRBV3-1 and TRBJ1-5; D not certain. V was cut by 5 bases and J by 7 bases, with 21 bases left in between. CDR1 and CDR2 (germline): LGHDT, YNNKEL (reference sequence). The CDR3 has 16 residues. In nucleotides, the CDR3 is TGTGCCAGCAGCATAGAAGTGGGGAGGCCCGAACAGCCCCAGCATTTT. This sequence encodes CASSIEVGRPEQPQHF.